A selection of T cell receptor beta chains follows, all from one sample in a study of T cells expressing NK-cell markers. TCRdb reworked the 5' RACE reads into one entry per CDR3 protein, no DNA. The table for this sample gives about 260,000 distinct CDR3 sequences. The sequenced sample was blood T cells: a sorted CD56 or NKG2C T cell subset, CD4+ or CD8+ T cells, or bulk PBMC T cells (not recorded which). Source of these receptors: a man younger than 30 in good health. The CDR3 runs from the conserved cysteine through the conserved F or W.

V	J	CDR3
TRBV4-1	TRBJ2-3	CASSQGGQFPQYF
TRBV12-1	TRBJ2-3	CASSSTGTDTQYF
TRBV25-1	TRBJ2-1	CASSEYRQGHNEQFF
TRBV7-2	TRBJ2-1	CASSLDPAFGDEQFF
TRBV7-9	TRBJ2-5	CASSRDRGVGETQYF
TRBV5-1	TRBJ2-5	CASSLTAGTFKETQYF
TRBV12-3/TRBV12-4	TRBJ2-1	CATSSYLDGQFF
TRBV20-1	TRBJ1-5	CSARRGHTSNQPQHF
TRBV18	TRBJ2-1	CASSPVARSYNEQFF
TRBV7-2	TRBJ2-1	CASSLGVGSYNEQFF
TRBV20-1	TRBJ1-1	CSDGGRMNTEAFF
TRBV12-3/TRBV12-4	TRBJ2-1	CASSLAAGVTFF
TRBV6-1	TRBJ2-1	CASSAPSSVVEQFF
TRBV27	TRBJ1-4	CASSLWPNEKLFF
TRBV20-1	TRBJ2-4	CSAREGRAGNIQYF
TRBV29-1	TRBJ2-7	CSVGHRRSYEQYF